The rows below give T cell receptor beta chains drawn from one sample of a study of T cells in Graves' hyperthyroidism and ophthalmopathy. TCRdb analysed the multiplex PCR reads with MiXCR anew, one entry per CDR3 protein. The sample carries roughly 510,000 distinct CDR3 sequences, 20% to 25% recorded once. The sequenced material came from blood. These receptors all come from a man between 18 and 29 years old with Graves' hyperthyroidism. The conserved cysteine and the conserved F or W are not part of the CDR3 here. The D gene is left open where the match is weak.

v_call	j_call	d_call	cdr3_aa
TRBV12-3/TRBV12-4	TRBJ1-3	.	ASSLYTGNTIY
TRBV9	TRBJ1-1	TRBD1	ASSVNRGPNTEAC
TRBV6-5	TRBJ1-1	.	ASSHKADTEAF
TRBV12-3/TRBV12-4	TRBJ1-5	.	ASSFIVGLAPSNQPQH
TRBV7-2	TRBJ2-7	.	ASSFVGGEGEQY
TRBV11-2	TRBJ1-2	.	ASSPIRSGYGYT
TRBV6-5	TRBJ2-2	.	ASSYYRQALGTGELF
TRBV12-3/TRBV12-4	TRBJ1-2	.	ASQGQRNYGYT
TRBV20-1	TRBJ2-7	.	SASLGTDYEQY
TRBV5-1	TRBJ2-5	.	ASSLAVGGAGETQY
TRBV27	TRBJ2-7	.	ASSWAPTYEQY
TRBV7-8	TRBJ2-7	.	ASSLWAGAAYEQY
TRBV27	TRBJ1-5	TRBD1	ASSSGTGQYSNQPQH
TRBV19	TRBJ1-5	.	ASSLRGGNNQPQH
TRBV18	TRBJ2-5	TRBD1	ASSPRDRGDEETQY
TRBV27	TRBJ2-7	.	ASSSSPYEQY
TRBV6-5	TRBJ1-5	TRBD1	ASSNGDRDSNQPQH
TRBV6-1	TRBJ1-1	TRBD1	ASSQRDRGEAF
TRBV28	TRBJ1-2	.	ASSRPTGEGYT
TRBV2	TRBJ2-5	TRBD1	ASSPDRGQETQY
TRBV4-1	TRBJ1-1	.	ASRQQRSATEAF
TRBV25-1	TRBJ2-2	.	ASGLTGELF
TRBV19	TRBJ1-2	.	ASRTINVQGYT
TRBV4-1	TRBJ1-3	.	ASSQDIPFSGNTIY
TRBV7-8	TRBJ2-5	.	ASSPGRVWETQY
TRBV18	TRBJ1-1	TRBD1	ASSPETGGLDTEAF